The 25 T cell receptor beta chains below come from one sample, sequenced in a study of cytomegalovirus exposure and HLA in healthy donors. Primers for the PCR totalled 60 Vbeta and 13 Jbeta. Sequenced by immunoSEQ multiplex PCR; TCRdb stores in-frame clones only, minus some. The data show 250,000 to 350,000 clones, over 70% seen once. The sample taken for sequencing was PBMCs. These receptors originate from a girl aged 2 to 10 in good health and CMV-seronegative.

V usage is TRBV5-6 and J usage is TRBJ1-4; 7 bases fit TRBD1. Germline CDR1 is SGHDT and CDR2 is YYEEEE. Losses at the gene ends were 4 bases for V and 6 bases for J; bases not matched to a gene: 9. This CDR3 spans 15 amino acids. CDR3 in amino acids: CASSATRGTDEKLFF. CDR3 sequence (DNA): TGTGCCAGCAGCGCAACCAGGGGGACCGATGAAAAACTGTTTTTT.

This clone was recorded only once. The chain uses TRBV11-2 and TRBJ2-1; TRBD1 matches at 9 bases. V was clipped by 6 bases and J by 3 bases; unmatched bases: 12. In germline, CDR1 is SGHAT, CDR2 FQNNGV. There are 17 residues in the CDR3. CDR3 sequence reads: CASSSWSRTGDYNEQFF. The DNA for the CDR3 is TGTGCCAGCAGTTCTTGGTCTAGGACAGGGGACTACAATGAGCAGTTCTTC.

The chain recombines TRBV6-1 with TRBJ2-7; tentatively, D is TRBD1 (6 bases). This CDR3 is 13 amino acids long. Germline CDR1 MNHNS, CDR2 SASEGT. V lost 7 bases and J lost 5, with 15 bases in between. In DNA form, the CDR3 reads TGTGCCAGCACTCCCAGGACAGAGAACGAGCAGTACTTC. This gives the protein CASTPRTENEQYF.

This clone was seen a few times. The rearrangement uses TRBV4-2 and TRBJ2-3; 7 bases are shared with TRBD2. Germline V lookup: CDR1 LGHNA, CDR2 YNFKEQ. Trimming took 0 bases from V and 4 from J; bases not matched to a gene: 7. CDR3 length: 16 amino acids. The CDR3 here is CASSQERESGADTQYF. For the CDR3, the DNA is TGTGCCAGCAGCCAAGAGCGGGAGTCTGGCGCAGATACGCAGTATTTT.

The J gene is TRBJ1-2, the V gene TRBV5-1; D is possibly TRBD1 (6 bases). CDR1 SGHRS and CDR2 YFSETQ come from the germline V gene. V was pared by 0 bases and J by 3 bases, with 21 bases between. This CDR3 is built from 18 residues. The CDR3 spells CASSLAAGFGGGDYGYTF. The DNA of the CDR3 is TGCGCCAGCAGCTTGGCGGCTGGGTTTGGAGGGGGGGACTATGGCTACACCTTC.

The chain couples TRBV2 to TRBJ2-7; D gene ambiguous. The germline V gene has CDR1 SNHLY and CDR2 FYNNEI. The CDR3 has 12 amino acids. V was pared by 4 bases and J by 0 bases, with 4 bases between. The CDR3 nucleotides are TGTGCCAGCAGTGGGGCCTCCTACGAGCAGTACTTC. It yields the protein CASSGASYEQYF.

CDR3 nucleotide sequence: TGCGCCAGCAGCCCGAATGGGGGGAGCCAGACCGGGGAGCTGTTTTTT. Protein sequence: CASSPNGGSQTGELFF. The rearrangement joins TRBV5-1 to TRBJ2-2; possibly TRBD2 for D (6 bases). V lost 4 bases and J lost 5, with 18 bases in between. CDR3 length: 16 amino acids. Germline V gives CDR1 SGHRS, CDR2 YFSETQ. The variable domain in full, with the rest retrieved from reference TRBV5-1 and TRBJ2-2, is KAGVTQTPRYLIKTRGQQVTLSCSPISGHRSVSWYQQTPGQGLQFLFEYFSETQRNKGNFPGRFSGRQFSNSRSEMNVSTLELGDSALYLCASSPNGGSQTGELFFGEGSRLTVL.

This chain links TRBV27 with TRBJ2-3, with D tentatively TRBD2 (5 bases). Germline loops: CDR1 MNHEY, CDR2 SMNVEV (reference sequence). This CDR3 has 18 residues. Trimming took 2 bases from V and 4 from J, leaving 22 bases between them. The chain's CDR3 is CASSLAPRGVQPPDTQYF. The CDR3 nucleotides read TGTGCCAGCAGTTTAGCCCCCCGGGGTGTTCAACCACCAGATACGCAGTATTTT.

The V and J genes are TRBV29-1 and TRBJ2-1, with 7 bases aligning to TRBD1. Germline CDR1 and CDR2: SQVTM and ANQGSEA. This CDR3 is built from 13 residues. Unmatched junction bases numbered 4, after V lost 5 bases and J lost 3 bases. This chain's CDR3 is CSVNTGDYNEQFF. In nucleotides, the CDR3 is TGCAGCGTTAACACAGGGGACTACAATGAGCAGTTCTTC.

The CDR3 protein is CASRALTSGGYEQYF. For the CDR3, the DNA is TGTGCCAGCAGAGCCCTGACTAGCGGGGGATACGAGCAGTACTTC. This chain joins TRBV6-1 and TRBJ2-7, with TRBD2 matching over 12 bases. This CDR3 comprises 15 residues. Looked up from germline, CDR1 is MNHNS and CDR2 is SASEGT. V was clipped by 6 bases and J by 4 bases; unmatched bases: 7.

The CDR3 DNA follows: TGCAGCGTTCTAGGAGGCACTGAAGCTTTCTTT. It is translated as CSVLGGTEAFF. The chain joins TRBV29-1 to TRBJ1-1; no clear D gene. V dropped 5 bases and J dropped 4 bases, with 8 bases sitting between them. This CDR3 is built from 11 residues. Germline-derived CDR1 and CDR2 are SQVTM and ANQGSEA.

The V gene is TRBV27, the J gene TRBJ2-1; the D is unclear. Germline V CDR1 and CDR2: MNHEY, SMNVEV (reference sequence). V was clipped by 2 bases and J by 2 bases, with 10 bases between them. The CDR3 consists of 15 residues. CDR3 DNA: TGTGCCAGCAGTTTAGATCCTATAACCTACAATGAGCAGTTCTTC. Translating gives CASSLDPITYNEQFF.

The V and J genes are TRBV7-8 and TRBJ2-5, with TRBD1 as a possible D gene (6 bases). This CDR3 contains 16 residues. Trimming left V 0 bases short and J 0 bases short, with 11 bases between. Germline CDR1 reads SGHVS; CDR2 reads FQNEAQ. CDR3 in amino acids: CASSLAHDRYQETQYF. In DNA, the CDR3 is TGTGCCAGCAGCTTAGCACACGACAGGTACCAAGAGACCCAGTACTTC.

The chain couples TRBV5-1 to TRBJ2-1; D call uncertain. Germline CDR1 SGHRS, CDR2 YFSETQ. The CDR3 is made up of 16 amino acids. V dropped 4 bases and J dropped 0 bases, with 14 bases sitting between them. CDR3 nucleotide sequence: TGCGCCAGCAGCAACCGGCGCCCTAGCTCCTACAATGAGCAGTTCTTC. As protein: CASSNRRPSSYNEQFF.

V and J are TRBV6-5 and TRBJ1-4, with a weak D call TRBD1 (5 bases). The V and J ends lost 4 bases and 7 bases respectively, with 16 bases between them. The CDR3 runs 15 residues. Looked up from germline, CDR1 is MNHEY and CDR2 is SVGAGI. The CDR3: CASSSAGGAGEKLFF. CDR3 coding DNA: TGTGCCAGCAGTTCCGCGGGGGGTGCCGGTGAAAAACTGTTTTTT.

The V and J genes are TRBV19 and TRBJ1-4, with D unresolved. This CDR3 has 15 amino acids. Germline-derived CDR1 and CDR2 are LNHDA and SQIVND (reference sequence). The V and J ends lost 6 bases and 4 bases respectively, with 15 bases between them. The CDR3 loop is CASRTPRPNNEKLFF. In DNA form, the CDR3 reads TGTGCCAGTAGAACGCCGCGCCCCAATAATGAAAAACTGTTTTTT.

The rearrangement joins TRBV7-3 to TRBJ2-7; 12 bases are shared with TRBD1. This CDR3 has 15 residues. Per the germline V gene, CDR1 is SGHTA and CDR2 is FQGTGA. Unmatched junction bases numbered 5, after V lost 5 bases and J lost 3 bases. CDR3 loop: CASSPGTGGFYEQYF. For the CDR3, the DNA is TGTGCCAGCAGCCCAGGGACAGGGGGCTTCTACGAGCAGTACTTC.

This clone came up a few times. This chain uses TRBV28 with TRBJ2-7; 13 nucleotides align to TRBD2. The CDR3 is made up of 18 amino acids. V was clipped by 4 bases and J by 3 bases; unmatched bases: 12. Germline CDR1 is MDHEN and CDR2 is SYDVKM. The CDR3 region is CASSWKMGLAGSSYEQYF. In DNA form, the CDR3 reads TGTGCCAGCAGTTGGAAGATGGGACTAGCGGGAAGTAGCTACGAGCAGTACTTC.

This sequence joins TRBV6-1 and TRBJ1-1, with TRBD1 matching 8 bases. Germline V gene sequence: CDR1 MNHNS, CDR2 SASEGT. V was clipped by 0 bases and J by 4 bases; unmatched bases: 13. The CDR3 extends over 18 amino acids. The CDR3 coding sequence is TGTGCCAGCAGTGAAGCAAGCAGGGGGCTATGGGGGGGCACTGAAGCTTTCTTT. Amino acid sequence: CASSEASRGLWGGTEAFF.

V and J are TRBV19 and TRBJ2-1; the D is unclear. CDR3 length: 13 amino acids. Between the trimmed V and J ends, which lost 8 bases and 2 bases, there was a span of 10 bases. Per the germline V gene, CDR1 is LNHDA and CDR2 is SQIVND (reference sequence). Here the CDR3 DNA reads TGTGCCAGTTCCGGGTTTACCTACAATGAGCAGTTCTTC. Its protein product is CASSGFTYNEQFF.

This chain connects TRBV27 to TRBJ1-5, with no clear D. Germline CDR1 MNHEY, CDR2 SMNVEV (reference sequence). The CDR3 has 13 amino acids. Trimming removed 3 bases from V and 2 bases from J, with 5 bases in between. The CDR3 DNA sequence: TGTGCCAGCAGTTTTCAGGGCAATCAGCCCCAGCATTTT. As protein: CASSFQGNQPQHF.

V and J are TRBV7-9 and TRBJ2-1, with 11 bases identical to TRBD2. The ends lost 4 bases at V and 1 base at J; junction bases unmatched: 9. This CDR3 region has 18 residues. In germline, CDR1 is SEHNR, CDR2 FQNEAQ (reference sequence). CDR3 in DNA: TGTGCCAGCAGCTGGGGTTCTAGCGGGAGGAGGTCCTACAATGAGCAGTTCTTC. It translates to CASSWGSSGRRSYNEQFF.

The CDR3 is CASSDRDSRYTGELFF. As DNA, the CDR3 is TGTGCCAGCAGTGACAGGGACAGCAGGTACACCGGGGAGCTGTTTTTT. The gene calls are TRBV6-1 and TRBJ2-2; 7 positions agree with TRBD1. Germline loops: CDR1 MNHNS, CDR2 SASEGT. The trim removed 3 bases at V and 3 bases at J, leaving 7 bases unmatched. CDR3 length equals 16 residues.

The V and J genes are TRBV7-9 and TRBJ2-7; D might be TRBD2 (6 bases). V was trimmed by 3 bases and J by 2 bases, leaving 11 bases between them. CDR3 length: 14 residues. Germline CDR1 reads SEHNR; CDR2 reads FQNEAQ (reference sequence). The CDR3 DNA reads TGTGCCAGCAGCTTGCGGGGCCGGCCCTACGAGCAGTACTTC. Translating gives CASSLRGRPYEQYF. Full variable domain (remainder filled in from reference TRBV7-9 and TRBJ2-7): DTGVSQNPRHKITKRGQNVTFRCDPISEHNRLYWYRQTLGQGPEFLTYFQNEAQLEKSRLLSDRFSAERPKGSFSTLEIQRTEQGDSAMYLCASSLRGRPYEQYFGPGTRLTVT.

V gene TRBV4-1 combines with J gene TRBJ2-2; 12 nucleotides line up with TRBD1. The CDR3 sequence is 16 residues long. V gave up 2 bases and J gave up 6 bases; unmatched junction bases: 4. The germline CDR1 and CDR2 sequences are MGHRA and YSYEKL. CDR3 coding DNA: TGCGCCAGCAGCCAACCGGGACAGGGGGCCTCCGGGGAGCTGTTTTTT. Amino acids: CASSQPGQGASGELFF.